This T cell receptor (beta chain) was identified in a study of T cell responses to AZD1222 COVID-19 vaccine. Study-level results: Close to half of all spike-specific TCRs reportedly target regions of the variants that are unmutated. Donors, mostly white British, included more females; clonal diversity was possibly underestimated.

Worth noting for this clone: Its antigen is unidentified.

TCRdb keeps only in-frame clones here, not all; method: immunoSEQ multiplex PCR. Of 85,000 or so clones listed, about 93% are singletons. Whether given at about 4 or about 12 weeks, second doses were pooled. CDR3 length: 14 residues. Germline lookup yields CDR1 MNHEY and CDR2 SVGAGI. V dropped 4 bases and J dropped 2; count of bases not matched to a gene: 2. This receptor was identified in an adult who received the AZD1222 COVID-19 vaccine. Sequenced material: peripheral blood, taken 28 days after the second AZD1222 dose. The chain uses TRBV6-5 and TRBJ2-3; 8 nucleotides agree with TRBD1. The CDR3 DNA follows: TGTGCCAGCAGTTTGGGACAGGCCACAGATACGCAGTATTTT. Its translation: CASSLGQATDTQYF.